These 20 T cell receptor beta chains were all obtained from the same sample, sequenced in a study of beta chain features in type 1 diabetes. General study findings and limits: Moderate but significant shortening of TCRB CDR3s was recorded in all four CD4+ subsets from Type 1 diabetes patients.

The authors reverse transcribed all of the isolated RNA, so sequencing captured expressed TCRB transcripts. Clones were sequenced by immunoSEQ multiplex PCR, and TCRdb holds only the in-frame ones, with some missing. The sample carries roughly 300,000 clones, 14% recorded once. What these receptors recognize is not known. Material for sequencing was naive CD4+ T cells from blood. All receptors derive from a man aged 30 to 39 with type 1 diabetes.

This clone has more than one count but fewer than ten. The same CDR3 is also encoded by other DNA sequences in this sample. The chain combines TRBV7-2 with TRBJ1-5; D is undetermined. Germline-derived CDR1 and CDR2 are SGHTA and FQGNSA. The germline V and J ends were trimmed by 1 base and 1 base, with 8 bases remaining between them. The CDR3 consists of 15 residues. The CDR3 DNA reads as TGTGCCAGCAGCTTAGGTTCCAGAAGCAATCAGCCCCAGCATTTT. Its protein is CASSLGSRSNQPQHF.

J is TRBJ2-3 and V is TRBV29-1; 10 bases line up with TRBD2. V gave up 4 bases and J gave up 1 base; unmatched junction bases: 2. The CDR3 totals 14 residues. CDR1 is SQVTM, CDR2 ANQGSEA, per germline. Here the CDR3 DNA reads TGCAGCGTTGCTACTAGCGGGGGCACAGATACGCAGTATTTT. Translating gives CSVATSGGTDTQYF.

In this sample, this clone turned up a few times. The chain links TRBV27 to TRBJ2-7; D perhaps matches TRBD2 (5 bases). CDR3 length: 15 residues. Germline CDR1 reads MNHEY; CDR2 reads SMNVEV (reference sequence). V was trimmed by 2 bases and J by 2 bases, leaving 13 bases between them. In DNA, the CDR3 is TGTGCCAGCAGTTTAGGTGGAACCGGGGCCTACGAGCAGTACTTC. It codes for CASSLGGTGAYEQYF.

V and J are TRBV27 and TRBJ2-5; the match to TRBD2 covers 8 bases. In germline, CDR1 is MNHEY, CDR2 SMNVEV (reference sequence). CDR3 size: 13 residues. J gave up 6 bases and V 5 bases, and 5 bases lay outside the gene matches. In nucleotides, the CDR3 is TGTGCCAGCAGTAGGCGGGAGGATAAGACCCAGTACTTC. It encodes CASSRREDKTQYF.

This clone showed up just a few times. V and J are TRBV5-1 and TRBJ2-2; the D is unclear. The CDR3 totals 14 residues. The germline V gene encodes CDR1 SGHRS and CDR2 YFSETQ. Trimming removed 1 base from V and 4 bases from J, with 8 bases in between. CDR3 loop: CASSLSTPTGELFF. CDR3 coding DNA: TGCGCCAGCAGCTTGAGTACACCCACCGGGGAGCTGTTTTTT. The full variable domain, with the rest looked up from reference TRBV5-1 and TRBJ2-2, is KAGVTQTPRYLIKTRGQQVTLSCSPISGHRSVSWYQQTPGQGLQFLFEYFSETQRNKGNFPGRFSGRQFSNSRSEMNVSTLELGDSALYLCASSLSTPTGELFFGEGSRLTVL.

The CDR3 spells CASSPQQGYSGANVLTF. In DNA form, the CDR3 reads TGTGCCAGCAGCCCCCAACAGGGATACTCTGGGGCCAACGTCCTGACTTTC. The gene calls are TRBV28 and TRBJ2-6; possibly TRBD1 for D (6 bases). This CDR3 contains 17 residues. With 6 bases removed from V and 0 bases from J, the gap between germline ends came to 15 bases. Germline V CDR1 and CDR2: MDHEN, SYDVKM.

Details on this clone: Other DNA sequences in the same sample also yield this CDR3. The rearrangement links TRBV9 to TRBJ2-5; D remains unclear. Germline V gene sequence: CDR1 SGDLS, CDR2 YYNGEE. The CDR3 is 13 amino acids. Trimming took 0 bases from V and 3 from J, leaving 6 bases between them. CDR3 residues: CASSVAPEETQYF. Written as DNA, the CDR3 is TGTGCCAGCAGCGTAGCTCCCGAAGAGACCCAGTACTTC.

This clone was detected a few times. The chain combines TRBV5-1 with TRBJ2-2, with D hard to call. Trimming left V 4 bases short and J 1 base short, with 11 bases between. Germline CDR1 SGHRS, CDR2 YFSETQ. The CDR3 contains 15 residues. CDR3: CASSPFAENTGELFF. The CDR3 bases are TGCGCCAGCAGCCCCTTTGCGGAGAACACCGGGGAGCTGTTTTTT.

The rearrangement joins TRBV19 to TRBJ1-1; no firm D call. CDR1 and CDR2 from the germline V gene are LNHDA and SQIVND (reference sequence). There are 14 residues in the CDR3. The V end was cut by 4 bases, the J end by 1 base, with 10 bases between. For the CDR3, the DNA is TGTGCCAGTAGTAAGTGGGCACCGAACACTGAAGCTTTCTTT. Translation gives CASSKWAPNTEAFF. Full variable domain (outside the CDR3, taken from reference TRBV19 and TRBJ1-1): DGGITQSPKYLFRKEGQNVTLSCEQNLNHDAMYWYRQDPGQGLRLIYYSQIVNDFQKGDIAEGYSVSREKKESFPLTVTSAQKNPTAFYLCASSKWAPNTEAFFGQGTRLTVV.

The chain employs TRBV5-1 and TRBJ2-1, with a possible D match to TRBD2 (6 bases). V lost 5 bases and J lost 6, with 9 bases in between. CDR1 is SGHRS, CDR2 YFSETQ, per germline. The CDR3 length is 12 residues. For the CDR3, the DNA is TGCGCCAGCAGTCGGGGAGGCAATGAGCAGTTCTTC. This sequence encodes CASSRGGNEQFF.

The chain's CDR3 is CASSPPGNEQFF. CDR3 DNA: TGTGCCAGCTCCCCCCCGGGGAATGAGCAGTTCTTC. J is TRBJ2-1 and V is TRBV18; D might be TRBD2 (5 bases). This CDR3 comprises 12 residues. The V gene's germline CDR1 is KGHSH and CDR2 LQKENI. V was shortened by 6 bases and J by 7 bases, with 10 bases between the two germline ends.

This clone appeared a single time. V usage is TRBV19 and J usage is TRBJ2-7, with D unclear. CDR1 is LNHDA, CDR2 SQIVND, per germline (reference sequence). The CDR3 covers 12 residues. V lost 5 bases to trimming and J lost 5 bases, with 10 bases between them. The CDR3 is CASSSRLHEQYF. The CDR3 DNA sequence: TGTGCCAGTAGTTCCCGGTTGCACGAGCAGTACTTC.

This clone was observed a few times. J is TRBJ1-5 and V is TRBV29-1; D call uncertain. Germline V lookup: CDR1 SQVTM, CDR2 ANQGSEA. Trimming stripped 4 bases from V and 1 base from J, with 8 bases between. The CDR3 has 13 residues. The CDR3 coding sequence is TGCAGCGTTGTTGGTGGCAGCAATCAGCCCCAGCATTTT. Protein sequence: CSVVGGSNQPQHF.

This clone was seen a few times. The chain is built from TRBV6-5 and TRBJ2-5; no clear D. The CDR3 runs to 14 residues. Trimming took off 0 bases at V and 2 bases at J, with 7 bases between the two ends. In germline, CDR1 is MNHEY, CDR2 SVGAGI. CDR3 in DNA: TGTGCCAGCAGTTACTCGGTAGCACAAGAGACCCAGTACTTC. Translating it yields CASSYSVAQETQYF.

A few counts support this clone. The V call is TRBV20-1, the J call TRBJ1-1; D remains ambiguous. Trimming took 0 bases from V and 10 from J, leaving 9 bases between them. This CDR3 region has 11 residues. Germline loops: CDR1 DFQATT, CDR2 SNEGSKA (reference sequence). The CDR3 spells CSARDRAGAFF. The DNA of the CDR3 is TGCAGTGCTAGAGATAGAGCGGGAGCTTTCTTT.

The rearrangement links TRBV6-1 to TRBJ2-3; possibly TRBD1 for D (6 bases). CDR1 and CDR2 (germline): MNHNS, SASEGT. V lost 1 base and J lost 5, with 7 bases in between. The CDR3 is 13 amino acids. This CDR3 reads CASSEGRGDTQYF. The DNA for the CDR3 is TGTGCCAGCAGTGAAGGCAGGGGAGATACGCAGTATTTT.

This clone appeared a single time. The rearrangement joins TRBV7-8 to TRBJ2-1; TRBD2 matches 8 bases. V shed 1 base and J 11 bases; nucleotides not matched to a gene: 10. This CDR3 spans 15 amino acids. In germline, CDR1 is SGHVS, CDR2 FQNEAQ. The CDR3 reads CASSLESGTRQKQFF. In DNA, the CDR3 is TGTGCCAGCAGCTTAGAGTCCGGGACTAGACAAAAGCAGTTCTTC.

This clone appeared a few times. CDR3 amino acids: CASSRLAQETQYF. For the CDR3, the DNA is TGTGCCAGCAGCCGACTAGCCCAAGAGACCCAGTACTTC. The chain joins TRBV7-2 to TRBJ2-5, with TRBD2 matching 7 bases. From germline, CDR1 is SGHTA and CDR2 FQGNSA. Trimming cost V 5 bases and J 1 base; bases outside gene matches: 1. This CDR3 region has 13 residues.

This clone was recorded a few times. V usage is TRBV7-2 and J usage is TRBJ2-3, with D hard to call. Germline V gene lookup returns CDR1 SGHTA and CDR2 FQGNSA. V lost 1 base and J 6 bases, leaving 8 bases between the germline ends. The CDR3 loop spans 13 amino acids. Here the CDR3 reads CASSLDHGDTQYF. In nucleotides, the CDR3 is TGTGCCAGCAGCTTAGATCACGGGGATACGCAGTATTTT.

This clone was detected only a few times. V and J are TRBV7-2 and TRBJ1-5, with D unclear. The V end lost 1 base, the J end lost 7 bases, and 11 bases lay between the germline ends. CDR3 length equals 14 residues. Germline V gene lookup returns CDR1 SGHTA and CDR2 FQGNSA. This CDR3 is CASSLVVLGQPQHF. CDR3 bases: TGTGCCAGCAGCTTAGTGGTGCTCGGGCAGCCCCAGCATTTT.